The 8 T cell receptor beta chains below were found in one sample sequenced in a study of CD8 T cells in Susac syndrome. RNA amounts of about 0.45 to 1 ug underwent reverse transcription with random hexamers. A single record per CDR3 protein comes from TCRdb applying MiXCR to the immunoSEQ multiplex PCR reads. The sample includes a few hundred thousand distinct CDR3 sequences, roughly 94% of them seen just once. The sample taken for sequencing was CD4+ T cells from PBMCs. The source is a human donor with multiple sclerosis.

The chain uses TRBV9 and TRBJ2-2, with D perhaps assigned TRBD1 or TRBD2 (5 bases each). The germline V gene has CDR1 SGDLS and CDR2 YYNGEE. Trimming removed 0 bases at V and 6 bases at J, with 9 bases between. The CDR3 has 14 residues. The CDR3: CASSVDWGSGELFF. CDR3 DNA sequence: TGTGCCAGCAGCGTAGATTGGGGGTCCGGGGAGCTGTTTTTT.

The V gene is TRBV19, the J gene TRBJ2-3; D ambiguous. V gave up 5 bases and J gave up 2 bases, with 8 bases separating them. In germline, CDR1 is LNHDA, CDR2 SQIVND (reference sequence). CDR3 length: 13 amino acids. Written as DNA, the CDR3 is TGTGCCAGTAGTCCGCTAGACACAGATACGCAGTATTTT. Its translation: CASSPLDTDTQYF.

This chain uses TRBV5-1 with TRBJ1-1; no clear D gene. CDR3 size: 14 residues. V lost 1 base and J 1 base, leaving 8 bases between the germline ends. Germline CDR1 reads SGHRS; CDR2 reads YFSETQ. DNA of the CDR3: TGCGCCAGCAGCTTGTTTACGTGGAACACTGAAGCTTTCTTT. Protein sequence: CASSLFTWNTEAFF.

The V gene is TRBV6-5, the J gene TRBJ1-1; D ambiguous. The length of the CDR3 is 13 residues. V was cut by 0 bases and J by 3 bases, with 5 bases left in between. Germline CDR1 reads MNHEY; CDR2 reads SVGAGI. CDR3 nucleotides: TGTGCCAGCAGTTACTCGACGGACACTGAAGCTTTCTTT. This sequence encodes CASSYSTDTEAFF.

This chain links TRBV18 with TRBJ1-1; D remains ambiguous. CDR3 length equals 13 residues. Germline values: CDR1 KGHSH, CDR2 LQKENI. V was shortened by 3 bases and J by 14 bases, with 19 bases between the two germline ends. The CDR3 sequence is CASSPASDLPCFF. DNA of the CDR3: TGTGCCAGCTCACCGGCCTCCGACTTACCCTGCTTCTTT.

V gene TRBV20-1 combines with J gene TRBJ1-2; D unclear. Germline V CDR1 and CDR2: DFQATT, SNEGSKA (reference sequence). CDR3 length equals 16 residues. V shed 3 bases and J shed 0 bases, with 17 bases lying between them. CDR3 sequence (DNA): TGCAGTGCTAGTCGGATAAGACTTATACCTAACTATGGCTACACCTTC. It is translated as CSASRIRLIPNYGYTF.

For the CDR3, the DNA is TGCAGCGCCCAAGGACAGGGAGGCTGGACTGAAGCTTTCTTT. This sequence encodes CSAQGQGGWTEAFF. The chain joins TRBV29-1 to TRBJ1-1; 8 nucleotides match TRBD1. With 7 bases clipped from V and 5 bases from J, the junction kept 12 bases outside the gene matches. This CDR3 is 14 amino acids long. From germline, CDR1 is SQVTM and CDR2 ANQGSEA.

This clonotype showed up just a few times. The chain employs TRBV9 and TRBJ1-1, with no clear D. The germline CDR1 and CDR2 sequences are SGDLS and YYNGEE. The CDR3 has 13 amino acids. Trimming took 2 bases from V and 0 from J, leaving 5 bases between them. The CDR3 region is CASSVAVNTEAFF. Written as DNA, the CDR3 is TGTGCCAGCAGCGTGGCGGTGAACACTGAAGCTTTCTTT.